This T cell receptor beta chain was sequenced during a study of tumor-infiltrating lymphocytes in localized non-small cell lung cancer. Across the study: The cohort mixed smokers and never-smokers, several histologies, and some post-neoadjuvant-chemotherapy samples. Each patient gave resected tumor and non-adjacent uninvolved lung tissue. Study-level points and caveats: Recurrence-free survival showed no association with tumor T-cell fraction.

TCRdb's copy holds only in-frame clones and misses some; the assay was immunoSEQ multiplex PCR. The sample contains fewer than 8,500 clones, approximately 71% of which appear only once. Concerning this clone: Its antigen is not identified.

The source of this sequence is a human donor with non-small cell lung cancer. Sequences were obtained from lung tumor tissue.

The CDR3 sequence: CASSSPYEQYF. Here the CDR3 DNA reads TGTGCCAGCAGCTCCCCCTACGAGCAGTACTTC. This chain links TRBV5-5 with TRBJ2-7, with D unresolved. CDR1 and CDR2 (germline): SGHKS, YYEKEE (reference sequence). Trimming pared 3 bases from V and 2 bases from J, leaving 3 bases between. There are 11 residues in the CDR3.